The T cell receptor (beta chain) under discussion was sequenced for a study of blood T cell repertoires in COVID-19. The overall study: Specimens from acute and convalescent COVID-19 originated in the United States, Italy and Spain. In each case, the material was cDNA or gDNA derived from T cells, B-cell-depleted T cells, or PBMCs.

The authors' processing: Estimated nucleated cell counts came from reference gene primer amplification. Clones were read by immunoSEQ multiplex PCR, and TCRdb kept only the in-frame ones, dropping some. V, J and clone size reflect that table, while D and trimming were determined from the DNA. The sample contains fewer than 300,000 clones, roughly 91% of which appear only once. Material for sequencing was peripheral blood. This clonotype originated in a woman between 35 and 50 years old who had recovered from COVID-19.

CDR3 sequence reads: CASSKTGRMNTEAFF. In nucleotides, the CDR3 is TGTGCCAGCAGCAAGACCGGCAGGATGAACACTGAAGCTTTCTTT. The chain couples TRBV7-2 to TRBJ1-1; D is unresolved. The CDR3 is 15 amino acids. Germline V gives CDR1 SGHTA, CDR2 FQGNSA. Deletions cut 5 bases from V and 0 bases from J, with 13 bases between. The variable domain in full, with the rest retrieved from reference TRBV7-2 and TRBJ1-1, is GAGVSQSPSNKVTEKGKDVELRCDPISGHTALYWYRQSLGQGLEFLIYFQGNSAPDKSGLPSDRFSAERTGGSVSTLTIQRTQQEDSAVYLCASSKTGRMNTEAFFGQGTRLTVV.